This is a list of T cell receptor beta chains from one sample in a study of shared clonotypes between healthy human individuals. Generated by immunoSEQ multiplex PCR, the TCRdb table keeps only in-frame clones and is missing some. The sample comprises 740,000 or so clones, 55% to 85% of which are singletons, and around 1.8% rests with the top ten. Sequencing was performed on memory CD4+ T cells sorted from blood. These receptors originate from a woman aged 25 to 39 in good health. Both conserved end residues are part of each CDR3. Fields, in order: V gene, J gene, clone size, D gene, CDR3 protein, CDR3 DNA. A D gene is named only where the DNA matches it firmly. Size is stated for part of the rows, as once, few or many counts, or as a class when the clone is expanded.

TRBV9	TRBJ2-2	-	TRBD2	CASSVGGRNTGELFF	TGTGCCAGCAGCGTAGGCGGGAGGAACACCGGGGAGCTGTTTTTT
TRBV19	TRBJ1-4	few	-	CASSSWNEEKLFF	TGTGCCAGTAGTAGTTGGAATGAGGAAAAACTGTTTTTT
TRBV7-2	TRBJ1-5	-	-	CASSLKNSHQPQHF	TGTGCCAGCAGCTTAAAGAACAGCCATCAGCCCCAGCATTTT
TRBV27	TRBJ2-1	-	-	CASSSGQGGFYNEQFF	TGTGCCAGCAGTTCTGGCCAAGGGGGGTTTTACAATGAGCAGTTCTTC
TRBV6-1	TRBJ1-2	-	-	CASSEGEASNYGYTF	TGTGCCAGCAGTGAAGGGGAGGCTTCTAACTATGGCTACACCTTC
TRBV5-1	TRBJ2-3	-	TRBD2	CASSLGLAGLDTQYF	TGCGCCAGCAGCTTGGGACTAGCGGGATTAGATACGCAGTATTTT
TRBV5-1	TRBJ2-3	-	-	CASSLAADLSTDTQYF	TGCGCCAGCAGCTTGGCCGCGGATCTTAGCACAGATACGCAGTATTTT
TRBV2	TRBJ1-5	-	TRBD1	CASSVQGEQPQHF	TGTGCCAGCAGTGTCCAGGGGGAACAGCCCCAGCATTTT
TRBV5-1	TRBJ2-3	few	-	CASSLMGQYTDTQYF	TGCGCCAGCAGCTTAATGGGGCAGTATACAGATACGCAGTATTTT
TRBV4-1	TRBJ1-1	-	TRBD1	CASSLQGAGTEAFF	TGCGCCAGCAGCCTACAGGGGGCAGGCACTGAAGCTTTCTTT
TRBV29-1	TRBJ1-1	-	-	CSGVRENTEAFF	TGCAGCGGAGTCAGGGAAAACACTGAAGCTTTCTTT
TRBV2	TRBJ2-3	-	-	CASSIRQTDTQYF	TGTGCCAGCAGTATACGACAGACAGATACGCAGTATTTT
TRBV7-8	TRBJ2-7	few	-	CASSLRGTYEQYF	TGTGCCAGCAGCTTACGGGGAACCTACGAGCAGTACTTC
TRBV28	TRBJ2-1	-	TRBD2	CASSTSGGGSYNEQFF	TGTGCCAGCAGTACGAGCGGGGGCGGGTCCTACAATGAGCAGTTCTTC
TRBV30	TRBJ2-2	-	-	CAWSSRPHTGELFF	TGTGCCTGGAGTAGTCGGCCTCACACCGGGGAGCTGTTTTTT
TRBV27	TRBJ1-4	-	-	CASSSWVDEKLFF	TGTGCCAGCAGTTCCTGGGTGGACGAAAAACTGTTTTTT
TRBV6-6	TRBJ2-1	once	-	CASSPTSPRPNEQFF	TGTGCCAGCAGCCCCACTAGCCCCCGGCCCAATGAGCAGTTCTTC
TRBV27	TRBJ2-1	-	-	CASRSGPAYNEQFF	TGTGCCAGCAGAAGCGGGCCTGCCTACAATGAGCAGTTCTTC
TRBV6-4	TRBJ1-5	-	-	CASSDSGGNQPQHF	TGTGCCAGCAGTGACTCAGGGGGCAATCAGCCCCAGCATTTT
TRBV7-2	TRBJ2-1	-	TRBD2	CASSLAGGPRFF	TGTGCCAGCAGCTTAGCGGGAGGGCCACGGTTCTTC
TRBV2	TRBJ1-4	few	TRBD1	CASSGQGQMDEKLFF	TGTGCCAGCAGCGGACAGGGTCAAATGGATGAAAAACTGTTTTTT
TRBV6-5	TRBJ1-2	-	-	CASRVNYGYTF	TGTGCCAGCAGGGTTAACTATGGCTACACCTTC
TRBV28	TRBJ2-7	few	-	CASSLQGSEQYF	TGTGCCAGCAGTTTGCAGGGATCCGAGCAGTACTTC
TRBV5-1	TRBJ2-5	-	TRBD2	CATAVGGTVETQYF	TGCGCCACCGCAGTGGGAGGGACTGTTGAGACCCAGTACTTC
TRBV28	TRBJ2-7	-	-	CASGFSYEQYF	TGTGCCAGCGGGTTCTCCTACGAGCAGTACTTC
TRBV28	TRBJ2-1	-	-	CASSTTSPYNEQFF	TGTGCCAGCAGTACTACCTCGCCCTACAATGAGCAGTTCTTC
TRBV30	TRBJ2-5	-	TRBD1	CAWSVLGQGTRYF	TGTGCCTGGAGTGTATTGGGACAGGGGACGCGGTACTTC
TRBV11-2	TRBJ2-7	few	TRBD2	CASSLVPGLAYEQYF	TGTGCCAGCAGCTTAGTACCGGGACTAGCCTACGAGCAGTACTTC
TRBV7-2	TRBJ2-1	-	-	CASSLQRDVEQFF	TGTGCCAGCAGCTTACAGAGAGATGTTGAGCAGTTCTTC
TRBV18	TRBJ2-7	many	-	CASSPLQGHEQYF	TGTGCCAGCTCCCCTCTACAGGGCCACGAGCAGTACTTC
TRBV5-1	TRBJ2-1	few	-	CASSLGDRFEQFF	TGCGCCAGCAGCTTGGGAGACAGGTTTGAGCAGTTCTTC
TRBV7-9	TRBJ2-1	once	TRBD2	CASSFTGGINEQFF	TGTGCCAGCAGCTTTACGGGAGGCATCAATGAGCAGTTCTTC
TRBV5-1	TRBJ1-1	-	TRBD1	CASSLGTATEAFF	TGCGCCAGCAGCCTCGGGACAGCCACTGAAGCTTTCTTT
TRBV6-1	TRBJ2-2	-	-	CASSDALAGQLFGGTGELFF	TGTGCCAGCAGTGACGCACTTGCGGGACAGCTATTTGGGGGAACCGGGGAGCTGTTTTTT
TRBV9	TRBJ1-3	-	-	CASSVAAVSSGNTIYF	TGTGCCAGCAGCGTAGCGGCCGTTAGCTCTGGAAACACCATATATTTT
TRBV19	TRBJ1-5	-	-	CASSSGMQPQHF	TGTGCCAGTAGTTCAGGGATGCAGCCCCAGCATTTT
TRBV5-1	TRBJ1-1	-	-	CASSMGGREAFF	TGCGCCAGCAGCATGGGAGGACGTGAAGCTTTCTTT
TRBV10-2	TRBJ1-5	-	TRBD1	CASSESPTGEQPQHF	TGCGCCAGCAGTGAGTCCCCGACAGGGGAACAGCCCCAGCATTTT
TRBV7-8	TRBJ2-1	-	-	CASSFYMGEQFF	TGTGCCAGCAGCTTTTACATGGGTGAGCAGTTCTTC
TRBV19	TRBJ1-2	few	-	CASTSRAMSGYTF	TGTGCCAGTACCTCCAGGGCTATGAGTGGCTACACCTTC
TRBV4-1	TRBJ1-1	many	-	CASSQVENTEAFF	TGCGCCAGCAGCCAAGTTGAGAACACTGAAGCTTTCTTT
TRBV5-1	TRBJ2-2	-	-	CASSLRVGAGTGELFF	TGCGCCAGCAGCCTCCGAGTGGGGGCGGGCACCGGGGAGCTGTTTTTT
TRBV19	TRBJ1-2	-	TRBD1	CASRATGAANYGYTF	TGTGCCAGTAGGGCTACAGGGGCCGCTAACTATGGCTACACCTTC
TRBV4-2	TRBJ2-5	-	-	CASSQGQRETQYF	TGTGCCAGCAGCCAAGGCCAGAGAGAGACCCAGTACTTC
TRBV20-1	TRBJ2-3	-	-	CSFKGTDTQYF	TGCAGTTTCAAGGGCACAGATACGCAGTATTTT